Listed here are 28 T cell receptor beta chains from one sample, sequenced in a study of blood T cells in healthy people across ages. A second PCR, run for about 6 to 11 cycles, used a sample-barcoded 5' primer plus a J-beta primer mix. TCRdb processed the 5' RACE reads anew with MiXCR; each CDR3 protein has one entry. The repertoire holds over 600,000 distinct CDR3 sequences, with under 25% as singletons. The material sequenced was blood. These receptors originate from a man between 65 and 85 years old in good health.

With respect to this clonotype: The conserved phenylalanine or tryptophan normally closing the CDR3 is absent here, so this likely arose from a read error. This chain connects TRBV20-1 to TRBJ1-1; 11 bases are a match to TRBD1. The CDR3 runs to 13 residues. Germline loops: CDR1 DFQATT, CDR2 SNEGSKA (reference sequence). With 6 bases clipped from V and 5 bases from J, the junction kept 5 bases outside the gene matches. The CDR3 DNA is TGCAGTGCGGGGGGACAGGGGGGAACTGAAGCTTTCTCT. It yields the protein CSAGGQGGTEAFS.

The table lists this clonotype with many counts. The CDR3 sequence is CASSSDRGLETQYF. The CDR3 coding sequence is TGTGCCAGCAGTTCGGACAGGGGGCTGGAGACCCAGTACTTC. This sequence joins TRBV27 and TRBJ2-5; the match to TRBD1 covers 11 bases. The CDR3 is 14 amino acids. J gave up 5 bases and V 4 bases, and 3 bases lay outside the gene matches. Looked up from germline, CDR1 is MNHEY and CDR2 is SMNVEV (reference sequence).

The rearrangement joins TRBV21-1 to TRBJ1-6. TRBV21-1 is given as a pseudogene. There are 15 residues in the CDR3. Here the CDR3 DNA reads TGTGCCAGCAGCAAAGAAGGGTCAGTCAATTCACCCCTCCACTTT. This translates into CASSKEGSVNSPLHF.

As DNA, the CDR3 is TGCGCCAGCAGCCAAGATCTAAGGACGAACTACGAGCAGTACTTC. It yields the protein CASSQDLRTNYEQYF. J is TRBJ2-7 and V is TRBV4-3; D uncertain. The CDR3 is 15 residues long. Germline V lookup: CDR1 LGHNA, CDR2 YSLEER. Trimming pared 0 bases from V and 3 bases from J, leaving 12 bases between.

The rearrangement links TRBV18 to TRBJ1-1; D not resolved. Germline CDR1 is KGHSH and CDR2 is LQKENI. There are 14 residues in the CDR3. V was shortened by 7 bases and J by 0 bases, with 12 bases between the two germline ends. In DNA form, the CDR3 reads TGTGCCAGCTGTAGGACGGTCATGAACACTGAAGCTTTCTTT. Its translation is CASCRTVMNTEAFF.

This chain joins TRBV20-1 and TRBJ1-2; weak D call: TRBD1 (5 bases). Between the trimmed V and J ends, which lost 6 bases and 4 bases, there was a span of 15 bases. Per germline, CDR1 DFQATT and CDR2 SNEGSKA (reference sequence). The CDR3 extends over 13 amino acids. Written as DNA, the CDR3 is TGCAGTGCGCAACCGGACACTAGCTATGGCTACACCTTC. It translates to CSAQPDTSYGYTF.

J is TRBJ2-3 and V is TRBV5-6; D is possibly TRBD1 (5 bases). CDR1 and CDR2 from the germline V gene are SGHDT and YYEEEE. The CDR3 has 14 residues. Deletions cut 4 bases from V and 0 bases from J, with 9 bases between. The CDR3, as DNA: TGTGCCAGCAGCGCCCGACAGAGCACAGATACGCAGTATTTT. It encodes CASSARQSTDTQYF.

The chain links TRBV5-1 to TRBJ2-2; 7 bases align to TRBD1. The CDR3 runs 14 residues. V dropped 3 bases and J dropped 3; count of bases not matched to a gene: 2. Germline V CDR1 and CDR2: SGHRS, YFSETQ. In nucleotides, the CDR3 is TGCGCCAGCAGCTGGCAGGGGGACACCGGGGAGCTGTTTTTT. This encodes CASSWQGDTGELFF.

This clonotype has just a few counts. The J gene is TRBJ2-1, the V gene TRBV2; 7 nucleotides line up with TRBD2. The germline gives CDR1 SNHLY, CDR2 FYNNEI. CDR3 length: 14 amino acids. Trimming removed 6 bases from V and 12 bases from J; junction bases left unmatched: 14. In nucleotides, the CDR3 is TGTGCCAGCAGATCGTCTAGCGGACTTCATGGGCAGTTCTTC. This gives the protein CASRSSSGLHGQFF.

There are a few counts of this clonotype. The J gene is TRBJ2-5, the V gene TRBV7-9; 7 bases match TRBD1. Losses at the gene ends were 5 bases for V and 1 base for J; bases not matched to a gene: 7. Germline values: CDR1 SEHNR, CDR2 FQNEAQ (reference sequence). The CDR3 is 15 residues long. CDR3 DNA sequence: TGTGCCAGCAGCCGAGTACAGGGGCTCCAAGAGACCCAGTACTTC. Its protein product is CASSRVQGLQETQYF.

In nucleotides, the CDR3 is TGTGCCAGTAATCCCAGCGAAGGAGATACGCAGTATTTT. Protein product: CASNPSEGDTQYF. This sequence joins TRBV19 and TRBJ2-3; D is uncertain. Germline lookup yields CDR1 LNHDA and CDR2 SQIVND (reference sequence). This CDR3 has 13 amino acids. Trimming cost V 7 bases and J 5 bases, with 13 bases left between them.

The V call is TRBV11-2, the J call TRBJ2-5; 7 bases align to TRBD1. CDR3 length equals 14 residues. Trimming at V came to 7 bases and at J to 2 bases, leaving 7 bases not matched to a gene. Germline V gene sequence: CDR1 SGHAT, CDR2 FQNNGV. CDR3 amino acids: CASIRGTDQETQYF. CDR3 bases: TGTGCCAGCATCAGGGGGACCGATCAAGAGACCCAGTACTTC.

This chain joins TRBV10-3 and TRBJ2-5; D unclear. The assigned J gene may be wrong: the sequence end matches TRBJ2-7 better. CDR3 length: 12 residues. Germline values: CDR1 ENHRY, CDR2 SYGVKD. The CDR3 reads CAISGTTYEQYF. CDR3 nucleotide sequence: TGTGCCATCAGTGGCACCACCTACGAGCAGTACTTC.

This clonotype has only a few counts. The CDR3 bases are TGTGCCAGCAGGAAGGACAATCAGCCCCAGCATTTT. It codes for CASRKDNQPQHF. The V and J genes are TRBV6-1 and TRBJ1-5, with no clear D. CDR3 length: 12 amino acids. From germline, CDR1 is MNHNS and CDR2 SASEGT. Trimming stripped 6 bases from V and 3 bases from J, with 6 bases between.

This clonotype was seen a handful of times. The CDR3 is CASSSERETQYF. CDR3 DNA: TGTGCCAGCAGCTCGGAACGTGAGACCCAGTACTTC. This chain connects TRBV13 to TRBJ2-5; the D is unclear. The CDR3 spans 12 residues. Germline V gene lookup returns CDR1 PRHDT and CDR2 FYEKMQ (reference sequence). Trimming pared 4 bases from V and 5 bases from J, leaving 8 bases between.

Concerning this clonotype: The junction does not match germline at one end; this may be a read error. The rearrangement joins TRBV29-1 to TRBJ1-2; 7 bases align to TRBD1. This CDR3 spans 13 amino acids. Germline CDR1 is SQVTM and CDR2 is ANQGSEA. CDR3: CSVEEGANYGHTF. The CDR3 DNA reads as TGCAGCGTTGAGGAGGGGGCTAACTATGGCCACACCTTC.

This chain connects TRBV7-3 to TRBJ2-1, with D hard to call. Germline values: CDR1 SGHTA, CDR2 FQGTGA. The CDR3 totals 14 residues. Between the trimmed V and J ends, which lost 0 bases and 8 bases, there was a span of 11 bases. The CDR3 loop reads CASSLTGVGDEQFF. CDR3 nucleotide sequence: TGTGCCAGCAGCTTAACTGGGGTAGGAGATGAGCAGTTCTTC.

The chain carries TRBV9 and TRBJ2-1; D might be TRBD1 (6 bases). TRBJ2-5 matches the DNA end more closely, so the J call is doubtful. Germline values: CDR1 SGDLS, CDR2 YYNGEE. The CDR3 is 14 amino acids. The CDR3 protein is CASSVAQGRETQYF. The CDR3 DNA is TGTGCCAGCAGCGTAGCACAGGGAAGAGAGACCCAGTACTTC.

This clonotype was counted only a few times. The genes are TRBV4-1 and TRBJ2-5; 7 bases line up with TRBD1. CDR3 size: 15 residues. Germline assignment: CDR1 MGHRA and CDR2 YSYEKL. V was pared by 4 bases and J by 2 bases, with 7 bases of the junction left unmatched. CDR3 bases: TGCGCCAGCAGCCTGACTTCGGGACAGCAAGAGACCCAGTACTTC. Its translation is CASSLTSGQQETQYF.

The chain links TRBV18 to TRBJ2-5; possibly TRBD1 for D (5 bases). The closer fit of TRBJ2-7 to the DNA end suggests the J call may be wrong. The germline gives CDR1 KGHSH, CDR2 LQKENI. The CDR3 totals 15 residues. CDR3 residues: CASSPFKTVRDEQYF. CDR3 nucleotide sequence: TGTGCCAGCTCACCATTTAAGACAGTTCGGGACGAGCAGTACTTC.

This clonotype was found a few times. The chain recombines TRBV12-5 with TRBJ2-2, with D possibly called TRBD1 or TRBD2 (6 bases each). V shed 0 bases and J shed 7 bases, with 9 bases lying between them. The CDR3 spans 14 residues. The germline CDR1 and CDR2 sequences are LGHNT and FRNRAP. CDR3 in DNA: TGTGCTAGTGGTTTGGTACAGGGAGGCGGGGAGCTGTTTTTT. It yields the protein CASGLVQGGGELFF.

This sequence joins TRBV7-8 and TRBJ2-5; D is unresolved. The J call may be mistaken, given a closer DNA end match to TRBJ2-1. CDR3 length equals 12 residues. Germline CDR1 SGHVS, CDR2 FQNEAQ. The CDR3 sequence: CASSLIWGEQFF. The CDR3 region has the DNA TGTGCCAGCAGCTTAATCTGGGGAGAGCAGTTCTTC.

The chain uses TRBV15 and TRBJ2-7, with TRBD2 identical over 10 bases. Germline V lookup: CDR1 LNHNV, CDR2 YYDKDF (reference sequence). V was clipped by 2 bases and J by 5 bases; unmatched bases: 3. The CDR3 totals 14 residues. In DNA form, the CDR3 reads TGTGCCACCAGCAGACTAGCGGGAGCGAACGAGCAGTACTTC. Translating it yields CATSRLAGANEQYF.

This clonotype appeared a few times. A much larger clone differs from this one at a single base, so this may be a read error. The chain carries TRBV6-1 and TRBJ2-1, with 13 bases lining up with TRBD2. Unmatched junction bases numbered 2, after V lost 4 bases and J lost 8 bases. Germline V gene lookup returns CDR1 MNHNS and CDR2 SASEGT. The CDR3 runs to 14 residues. As DNA, the CDR3 is TGTGCCAGCAGTGGACTAGCGGGAGGTTATGAGCAGTTCTTC. As protein: CASSGLAGGYEQFF.

The chain uses TRBV7-3 and TRBJ1-1; maybe TRBD1 (6 bases). This CDR3 has 13 amino acids. V lost 5 bases to trimming and J lost 7 bases, with 14 bases between them. In germline, CDR1 is SGHTA, CDR2 FQGTGA. CDR3 region: CASSTPTGNEAFF. In DNA form, the CDR3 reads TGTGCCAGCAGCACCCCGACAGGTAATGAAGCTTTCTTT.

CDR3 residues: CASGLGGADTQYF. The CDR3 DNA reads as TGTGCCAGCGGGCTGGGGGGCGCAGATACGCAGTATTTT. The chain couples TRBV6-6 to TRBJ2-3; D may match TRBD1 or TRBD2 (6 bases each). The CDR3 spans 13 residues. V was cut by 8 bases and J by 4 bases, with 13 bases left in between. The germline V gene encodes CDR1 MNHNY and CDR2 SVGAGI (reference sequence).

This clonotype was seen more than once but under ten times. This rearrangement joins TRBV28 to TRBJ2-5; TRBD2 aligns across 13 bases. The CDR3 loop spans 16 amino acids. V lost 5 bases, J lost 6 bases, and 9 bases stayed unmatched. Germline V lookup: CDR1 MDHEN, CDR2 SYDVKM. The CDR3 loop is CASSPVGLAGEQTQYF. The CDR3 DNA follows: TGTGCCAGCAGTCCAGTTGGACTAGCGGGAGAACAGACCCAGTACTTC.

The table lists this clonotype with a few counts. The junction does not match germline at one end; this may be a read error. V and J are TRBV28 and TRBJ2-5, with TRBD1 matching over 8 bases. Germline V gives CDR1 MDHEN, CDR2 SYDVKM. The CDR3 totals 16 residues. The DNA for the CDR3 is TGTGCCAGCAGTTTTGGGAAACAGGGGGTTAAAGAGACCCGGTACTTC. Its protein product is CASSFGKQGVKETRYF.